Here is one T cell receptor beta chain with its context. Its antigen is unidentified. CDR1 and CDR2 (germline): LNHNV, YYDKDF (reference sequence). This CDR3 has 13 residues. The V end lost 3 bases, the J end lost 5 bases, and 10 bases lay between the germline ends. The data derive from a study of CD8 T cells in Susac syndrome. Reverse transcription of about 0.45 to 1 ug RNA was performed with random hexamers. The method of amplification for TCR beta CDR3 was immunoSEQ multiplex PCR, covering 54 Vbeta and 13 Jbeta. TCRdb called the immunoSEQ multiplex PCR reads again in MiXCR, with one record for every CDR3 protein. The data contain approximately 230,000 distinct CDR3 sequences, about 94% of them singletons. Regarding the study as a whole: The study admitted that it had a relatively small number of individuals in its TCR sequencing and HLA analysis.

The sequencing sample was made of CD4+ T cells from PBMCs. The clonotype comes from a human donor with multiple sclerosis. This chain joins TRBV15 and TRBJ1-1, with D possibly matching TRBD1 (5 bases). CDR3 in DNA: TGTGCCACCAGCAGGGAGGGGACTACTGAAGCTTTCTTT. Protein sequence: CATSREGTTEAFF.